This T cell receptor (beta chain) was retrieved from a study of blood T cell repertoires in COVID-19. V trimming: 5 bases; J trimming: 7 bases; junction bases outside the gene matches: 7. The CDR3 is 15 residues long. Per the germline V gene, CDR1 is LGHDT and CDR2 is YNNKEL (reference sequence). As handled by the study authors: The authors estimated nucleated cell counts from reference gene primer amplification. Profiled with immunoSEQ multiplex PCR; TCRdb holds only in-frame clones, not every one. V and J calls and clone size follow that table, whereas D and trimming were derived from the DNA. Of 350,000 to 400,000 clones listed, approximately 88% were seen once; the top ten hold around 0.97%. Individuals aged roughly 18 to 95 years were recruited from fewer than 25 US areas.

Material: PBMCs or T cells enriched from blood (not recorded which). This clonotype was sampled from a woman aged 30 to 39 with acute COVID-19. The rearrangement links TRBV3-1 (or the pseudogene TRBV3-2) to TRBJ1-4, with 10 bases lining up with TRBD1. The CDR3 here is CASSSRTGGGEKLFF. In DNA form, the CDR3 reads TGTGCCAGCAGCTCCAGGACAGGGGGGGGTGAAAAACTGTTTTTT.